This record covers a single T cell receptor (beta chain). Its antigen specificity is not known. Per-nucleotide qualities are absent, and no much larger clonotype sits a single base away. TCRbeta CDR3 regions were amplified from genomic DNA using the immunoSEQ Assay, a bias-controlled multiplex PCR. As for the original processing: The number of nucleated cells in each sample was estimated by amplification of reference gene primers within the assay. To quantify the absolute abundance of each unique TCRbeta CDR3 rearrangement, sequence reads were collapsed and filtered. For each sample, productive Simpson clonality was calculated as the square root of Simpson's diversity index across productive rearrangements. This is the immuneACCESS table as TCRdb keeps it, with only in-frame sequences that have V and J called. A part of the clones is gone; compared with another copy, unresolved V genes explain less than half, and the rest is unexplained. For V, J and clone size, that table is used; D and trimming come from the DNA. Recorded for this sample are about 54,000 clones; about nine tenths of them occurred a single time. The leading ten clones occupy roughly 7% of the sample.

This entry belongs to a study of blood T cell repertoires in COVID-19 (dated by TCRdb to about 2020). In terms of the full investigation: Samples from collaborators originated in the United States, Italy and Spain and spanned both the acute and convalescent phases of COVID-19. The prospective study material was composed of cDNA or gDNA derived from T cells, B-cell-depleted T cells, or PBMCs. The dataset comprised deeply sampled blood TCRbeta repertoires from subjects exposed to, actively infected with, or recovered from COVID-19. The repertoires were released in a freely available public database intended as a resource for research on the immune response to SARS-CoV-2. Samples were obtained from the ongoing ImmuneRACE study (first 160 participants) and from approximately 1,200 subjects provided by 6 global collaborators. Nearly every sample came with metadata listing a de-identified subject ID, COVID-19 status, age in years and sex. Where HLA class I and class II types were available, the types were taken from metadata supplied by the sample provider, not from assay-based typing.

Collaborating institutions collected whole blood in K2EDTA tubes following their own protocols. For TCRbeta analysis, collaborators shipped samples as frozen whole blood, isolated PBMCs, or DNA extracted from either of those sample types. Including cysteine and phenylalanine, the CDR3 has 15 amino acids. The entry retains the CDR3 DNA only, 45 bases that are in frame from base 1. Based on the germline V gene, the CDR1 and CDR2 sequences are SGHVS and FQNEAQ. The junction shows trimming of 7 bases on V and 4 bases on J, and the gene matches do not reach 10 bases of it. Beyond this particular receptor, the publication reports: The amount of clinical and demographic metadata varied by source and participant and was provided uncurated.

The material sequenced was peripheral blood. This TCR came from a woman aged 60-75 years with active or convalescent COVID-19. The receptor chain draws on TRBV7-8 and TRBJ2-3; 8 central bases correspond to TRBD2. The CDR3 has the sequence CASMRAGESADTQYF. The nucleotide sequence is given as TGTGCCAGCATGCGAGCGGGAGAGTCTGCAGATACGCAGTATTTT.